A single sample gave rise to the 14 T cell receptor beta chains below, sequenced in a study of CD8+ T cells in alopecia areata. In each case, RNA was isolated and then reverse transcribed into cDNA as the sequencing template. The protocol was immunoSEQ multiplex PCR, while the TCRdb copy is restricted to in-frame clones and leaves out a portion. The profile shows 200,000 or so clones, 57% of them singletons. Material: CD4+ T cells sorted from blood, obtained at week 0. These receptors all come from a human donor with alopecia areata.

This clone was counted a few times. The chain joins TRBV30 to TRBJ2-7; 9 bases are a match to TRBD1. The CDR3 loop spans 13 amino acids. V was clipped by 3 bases and J by 5 bases; unmatched bases: 5. CDR1 and CDR2 from the germline V gene are GTSNPN and SVGIG (reference sequence). This CDR3 reads CAWSGQGINEQYF. The CDR3 bases are TGTGCCTGGAGCGGACAGGGGATCAACGAGCAGTACTTC.

The chain recombines TRBV9 with TRBJ2-3; D perhaps matches TRBD1 (6 bases). Per the germline V gene, CDR1 is SGDLS and CDR2 is YYNGEE. The CDR3 is 12 amino acids. The V end was cut by 3 bases, the J end by 5 bases, with 7 bases between. CDR3 DNA sequence: TGTGCCAGCAGCGAAGGGGGAGATACGCAGTATTTT. As protein: CASSEGGDTQYF.

The chain employs TRBV6-5 and TRBJ2-3; the D gene is possibly TRBD2 (7 bases). The germline gives CDR1 MNHEY, CDR2 SVGAGI. V lost 2 bases to trimming and J lost 5 bases, with 14 bases between them. This CDR3 is 15 amino acids long. The CDR3 loop reads CASSYGGAAIDTQYF. DNA of the CDR3: TGTGCCAGCAGTTACGGGGGGGCCGCAATAGATACGCAGTATTTT.

The chain recombines TRBV30 with TRBJ1-5; 8 nucleotides match TRBD1. In germline, CDR1 is GTSNPN, CDR2 SVGIG (reference sequence). The CDR3 has 15 residues. V was clipped by 3 bases and J by 2 bases; unmatched bases: 6. Here the CDR3 reads CAWSRQGIGNQPQHF. The CDR3 DNA follows: TGTGCCTGGAGCCGACAGGGGATCGGCAATCAGCCCCAGCATTTT.

This chain uses TRBV5-1 with TRBJ2-1; TRBD2 matches 8 bases. This CDR3 is 16 amino acids long. J was trimmed by 7 bases and V by 4 bases; bases with no gene match: 13. CDR1 SGHRS and CDR2 YFSETQ come from the germline V gene. CDR3 in amino acids: CASSRLEREFGNEQFF. The CDR3 DNA follows: TGCGCCAGCAGCAGGCTGGAGCGGGAGTTCGGGAATGAGCAGTTCTTC.

This clone was observed a handful of times. The V gene is TRBV7-2, the J gene TRBJ1-1; unclear D gene. The CDR3 extends over 13 amino acids. Germline assignment: CDR1 SGHTA and CDR2 FQGNSA. Trimming pared 5 bases from V and 0 bases from J, leaving 7 bases between. The CDR3 DNA sequence: TGTGCCAGCAGCCGTGTGGTGAACACTGAAGCTTTCTTT. Translation gives CASSRVVNTEAFF.

This clone came up a few times. The genes are TRBV28 and TRBJ1-1; D is ambiguous. This CDR3 has 12 residues. CDR1 and CDR2 (germline): MDHEN, SYDVKM. V was trimmed by 5 bases and J by 8 bases, leaving 12 bases between them. The CDR3 region has the DNA TGTGCCAGCAGTCTCAGCCAGCAAGAAGCTTTCTTT. This codes for CASSLSQQEAFF.

V and J are TRBV6-6 and TRBJ2-2; D not resolved. Germline assignment: CDR1 MNHNY and CDR2 SVGAGI (reference sequence). Trimming took 3 bases from V and 3 from J, leaving 2 bases between them. This CDR3 region has 12 residues. DNA of the CDR3: TGTGCCAGCAGTTATCACACCGGGGAGCTGTTTTTT. This translates into CASSYHTGELFF.

The chain recombines TRBV11-2 with TRBJ2-3; perhaps TRBD2 as D (5 bases). Trimming took off 5 bases at V and 0 bases at J, with 6 bases between the two ends. Germline values: CDR1 SGHAT, CDR2 FQNNGV. The CDR3 consists of 13 residues. CDR3 residues: CASSPGSTDTQYF. The CDR3 bases are TGTGCCAGCAGCCCGGGGAGCACAGATACGCAGTATTTT. The variable domain in full, with the rest retrieved from reference TRBV11-2 and TRBJ2-3, is EAGVAQSPRYKIIEKRQSVAFWCNPISGHATLYWYQQILGQGPKLLIQFQNNGVVDDSQLPKDRFSAERLKGVDSTLKIQPAKLEDSAVYLCASSPGSTDTQYFGPGTRLTVL.

This clone was detected a few times. The genes are TRBV30 and TRBJ1-1; tentative D call: TRBD1 (6 bases). V lost 0 bases to trimming and J lost 5 bases, with 13 bases between them. The CDR3 runs to 14 residues. CDR1 and CDR2 (germline): GTSNPN, SVGIG (reference sequence). The CDR3 sequence: CAWSVTGARTEAFF. The CDR3 coding sequence is TGTGCCTGGAGTGTAACGGGGGCGAGAACTGAAGCTTTCTTT.

The gene calls are TRBV30 and TRBJ2-7; 9 bases map to TRBD2. The CDR3 is 14 amino acids. Germline V gives CDR1 GTSNPN, CDR2 SVGIG (reference sequence). V dropped 2 bases and J dropped 2; count of bases not matched to a gene: 4. The CDR3 coding sequence is TGTGCCTGGAGTAGGGCGGGAGGGGCCTACGAGCAGTACTTC. It encodes CAWSRAGGAYEQYF.

This clone was observed many times. The chain is built from TRBV2 and TRBJ2-1, with 12 positions matching TRBD2. The germline V gene encodes CDR1 SNHLY and CDR2 FYNNEI. The CDR3 covers 15 residues. V dropped 7 bases and J dropped 4; count of bases not matched to a gene: 5. CDR3: CASNILAGGYNEQFF. CDR3 DNA sequence: TGTGCCAGCAACATCCTAGCGGGAGGGTACAATGAGCAGTTCTTC.

The J gene is TRBJ2-3, the V gene TRBV10-3; 7 bases agree with TRBD2. Germline V gene sequence: CDR1 ENHRY, CDR2 SYGVKD. V was clipped by 10 bases and J by 0 bases; unmatched bases: 7. CDR3 length: 14 residues. This CDR3 is CATRDYASTDTQYF. The CDR3 DNA follows: TGTGCCACCCGGGACTATGCCAGCACAGATACGCAGTATTTT.

The V call is TRBV30, the J call TRBJ2-1; D is possibly TRBD1 or TRBD2 (5 bases each). Looked up from germline, CDR1 is GTSNPN and CDR2 is SVGIG (reference sequence). The CDR3 totals 13 residues. V lost 4 bases to trimming and J lost 6 bases, with 13 bases between them. CDR3 protein: CAWTPGPPNEQFF. For the CDR3, the DNA is TGTGCCTGGACTCCGGGACCCCCCAATGAGCAGTTCTTC.